This T cell receptor beta chain was recorded in a study of shared clonotypes between healthy human individuals. Study findings and constraints: The naive CD4 repertoires of four donors were compared, and around 5% of clonotypes were shared.

A note on this clone: Its antigen is undetermined.

Between the trimmed V and J ends, which lost 5 bases and 9 bases, there was a span of 20 bases. There are 15 residues in the CDR3. Germline CDR1 MNHEY, CDR2 SMNVEV (reference sequence). Repertoires were generated with immunoSEQ multiplex PCR, while TCRdb's copy carries only in-frame clones and drops some. In the table there are fewer than 3 million clones, roughly 90% of which are singletons. Input material: naive CD4+ T cells from PBMCs. Regarding subset: CD45RA+ positively selected. The clonotype was recovered from a man between 18 and 29 years old in good health. Some clones in this sample may be carry-over from other donors' samples. The J gene is TRBJ2-1, the V gene TRBV27, with D possibly matching TRBD2 (6 bases). The CDR3 protein is CASSPSGVDGGEQFF. The CDR3 coding sequence is TGTGCCAGCAGTCCTTCGGGAGTAGACGGTGGTGAGCAGTTCTTC.